Shown below are 8 T cell receptor beta chains from a single sample sequenced in a study of T-cell memory formation after mild COVID-19. TCRdb reprocessed the 5' RACE reads via MiXCR and lists one record per CDR3 protein. This table has some 50,000 distinct CDR3 sequences, 12% appearing once. Sequencing was carried out using PBMCs or a T cell subset sorted from them (not recorded which). The receptors come from a man between 18 and 29 years old who had mild COVID-19 (a few samples of this study predate the infection). Cell type and time point are not known.

This chain joins TRBV20-1 and TRBJ1-1, with 8 bases that match TRBD1. Germline values: CDR1 DFQATT, CDR2 SNEGSKA (reference sequence). The V segment lost 6 bases and the J segment 1 base; nucleotides outside the gene matches: 4. The CDR3 runs to 13 residues. CDR3 coding DNA: TGCAGTGCACGGGACAGGACGAACACTGAAGCTTTCTTT. This gives the protein CSARDRTNTEAFF.

This clonotype has more than one count but fewer than ten. The rearrangement uses TRBV7-2 and TRBJ1-2; a weak D match, TRBD1 (5 bases). Germline CDR1 is SGHTA and CDR2 is FQGNSA. This CDR3 contains 14 residues. Trimming stripped 3 bases from V and 5 bases from J, with 13 bases between. CDR3 amino acids: CASSFQATEYGYTF. DNA of the CDR3: TGTGCCAGCAGCTTTCAAGCGACAGAATATGGCTACACCTTC.

This clonotype was recorded a few times. The V and J genes are TRBV20-1 and TRBJ2-7; the D is unclear. There are 14 residues in the CDR3. The germline gives CDR1 DFQATT, CDR2 SNEGSKA (reference sequence). Trimming removed 3 bases at V and 4 bases at J, with 16 bases between. This chain's CDR3 is CSASDRGWAYEQYF. CDR3 sequence (DNA): TGCAGTGCTAGTGACCGAGGTTGGGCTTACGAGCAGTACTTC.

This clonotype showed up just a few times. V and J are TRBV7-2 and TRBJ1-2; D is unresolved. Between the trimmed V and J ends, which lost 4 bases and 7 bases, there was a span of 13 bases. The CDR3 runs to 13 residues. Germline V gives CDR1 SGHTA, CDR2 FQGNSA. This chain's CDR3 is CASSSPETFGYTF. The CDR3, as DNA: TGTGCCAGCAGCTCCCCCGAGACCTTTGGCTACACCTTC.

The rearrangement joins TRBV7-9 to TRBJ1-6; 9 nucleotides agree with TRBD1. The V segment lost 6 bases and the J segment 9 bases; nucleotides outside the gene matches: 6. This CDR3 contains 14 residues. Germline CDR1 SEHNR, CDR2 FQNEAQ (reference sequence). The chain's CDR3 is CASSGGQGSSPLHF. The CDR3 DNA follows: TGTGCCAGCAGTGGGGGACAGGGAAGTTCACCCCTCCACTTT.

This clonotype was seen many times. This chain uses TRBV11-2 with TRBJ2-5; D might be TRBD1 or TRBD2, each matching 5 bases. The CDR3 runs 14 residues. The germline V gene encodes CDR1 SGHAT and CDR2 FQNNGV. The V end was cut by 3 bases, the J end by 2 bases, with 10 bases between. The CDR3 nucleotides read TGTGCCAGCAGCTTGAACGGGGCTCAAGAGACCCAGTACTTC. It translates to CASSLNGAQETQYF.

This clonotype was counted ten times or more. V is TRBV4-3 and J is TRBJ2-1, with 9 bases that match TRBD1. The ends lost 8 bases at V and 6 bases at J; junction bases unmatched: 11. This CDR3 region has 15 residues. CDR1 and CDR2 from the germline V gene are LGHNA and YSLEER. CDR3 residues: CASGPLGQGGNEQFF. The CDR3 DNA reads as TGCGCCAGCGGGCCGTTGGGACAGGGAGGCAATGAGCAGTTCTTC.

In this sample, this clonotype turned up many times. This chain joins TRBV11-2 and TRBJ2-3; no firm D call. The germline V gene encodes CDR1 SGHAT and CDR2 FQNNGV. V lost 1 base and J lost 2, with 13 bases in between. The CDR3 length is 16 residues. The CDR3 protein is CASSLGVGSLTDTQYF. The CDR3 DNA is TGTGCCAGCAGCTTAGGTGTAGGTTCCCTCACAGATACGCAGTATTTT.